These T cell receptor beta chains were read from a single sample in a study of T cell repertoires in cytomegalovirus infection. Each CDR3 protein is one row after TCRdb ran MiXCR on the reads. The sample has roughly 920,000 distinct CDR3 sequences; approximately 31% are singletons. Their specific antigens are unknown. The sample here was cultured CD8+ T cells from PBMCs, taken from culture after CMV antigen stimulation. These receptors came from a human donor in good health (CMV status not recorded). Some clones in this sample may be carry-over from other donors' samples. Each CDR3 is given with its conserved first and last residue. A D gene is named only where the DNA matches it firmly. Clone size is shown for a subset of rows, as once, few, many or a class of expanded clone.

few	TRBV19	.	TRBJ2-7	TGTGCCAGTAGTATTCAGGGCAGCAGCTACGAGCAGTACTTC	CASSIQGSSYEQYF
few	TRBV10-3	TRBD1	TRBJ2-1	TGTGCCATCAGTGACTCGGACAGGAGCTCCTACAATGAGCAGTTCTTC	CAISDSDRSSYNEQFF
few	TRBV6-2/TRBV6-3	.	TRBJ1-6	TGTGCCAGCAGTTACCCGGACAGTAGAGACTTTTATTCACCCCTCCACTTT	CASSYPDSRDFYSPLHF
.	TRBV6-2/TRBV6-3	.	TRBJ2-3	TGTGCCAGCAGCCTCCGGGACTTCCCCATCGATACGCAGTATTTT	CASSLRDFPIDTQYF
few	TRBV12-5	TRBD2	TRBJ2-1	TGTGCCTCCTCTCCGGCTAGCGGGGGACGATACAATGAGCAGTTCTTC	CASSPASGGRYNEQFF
few	TRBV14	.	TRBJ2-7	TGTGCCAGCAGCCAAGATGCCGGGAGCTCCTACGAGCAGTACTTC	CASSQDAGSSYEQYF
few	TRBV7-8	TRBD2	TRBJ2-7	TGTGCCAGCACCCTAACGGGGGGGGAGCAGTACTTC	CASTLTGGEQYF
.	TRBV27	.	TRBJ2-4	TGTGCCAGCAGTTCCCTCGGGGAGAGCCGAGACATTCAGTACTTC	CASSSLGESRDIQYF
few	TRBV11-2	.	TRBJ2-1	TGTGCCAGCAGCTTCCCACTGGGCCATGAGCAGTTCTTC	CASSFPLGHEQFF
.	TRBV20-1	.	TRBJ2-7	TGCAGTGCTAGCGTCAGGGGAACCTACGAGCAGTACTTC	CSASVRGTYEQYF
.	TRBV27	.	TRBJ1-1	TGTGCCAGCTACGGACACCTGAACACTGAAGCTTTCTTT	CASYGHLNTEAFF
few	TRBV9	.	TRBJ1-5	TGTGCCAGCAGCGCCGGGACTCAGCCCCAGCATTTT	CASSAGTQPQHF
.	TRBV6-5	TRBD1	TRBJ2-7	TGTGCCACCGCTCACGGGCAGGGGGCCTACGAGCAGTACTTC	CATAHGQGAYEQYF
.	TRBV7-9	.	TRBJ2-5	TGTGCCAGCAGCTCCCCGTTCCGGGAAGAAGAGACCCGGTACTTC	CASSSPFREEETRYF
few	TRBV7-9	TRBD2	TRBJ2-4	TGTGCCAGCAGCTTTCCCCAGACTAGCGCTACCCCCGGAGACATTCAGTACTTC	CASSFPQTSATPGDIQYF
.	TRBV19	.	TRBJ2-1	TGTGCCAGTAGTATAGCCACAGGGAATGAGCAGTTCTTC	CASSIATGNEQFF
.	TRBV27	.	TRBJ1-2	TGTGCCAGCAGTGCCCCACAGGGACGTGGCTACACCTTC	CASSAPQGRGYTF
.	TRBV4-1	.	TRBJ1-6	TGCGCCAGCAGCCAAGATATGGGCAGAAATTCACCCCTCCACTTT	CASSQDMGRNSPLHF
many	TRBV20-1	TRBD2	TRBJ2-7	TGCAGTGCTGAATTGACTAGCGGGGTAACTCGCGAGCAGTACTTC	CSAELTSGVTREQYF
few	TRBV28	.	TRBJ2-1	TGTGCCAGCAGTTTCCTTCCCAATCGCAATGAGCAGTTCTTC	CASSFLPNRNEQFF
many	TRBV7-8	TRBD1	TRBJ1-4	TGTGCCAGCAGCAGAGGGGGCAGCAATGAAAAACTGTTTTTT	CASSRGGSNEKLFF
.	TRBV4-1	.	TRBJ1-2	TGCGCCAGCAGCCAAGATCGAGGGGGAGGTCCTGGGCCTAACTATGGCTACACCTTC	CASSQDRGGGPGPNYGYTF
few	TRBV7-6	.	TRBJ2-5	TGTGCTAGCAGCGTGAAGGGTGGGCAGCCCCAGTACTTC	CASSVKGGQPQYF
many	TRBV6-6	TRBD1	TRBJ2-7	TGTGCCAGCAGTTCGACAGGGAGCTCCTACGAGCAGTACTTC	CASSSTGSSYEQYF
.	TRBV6-5	TRBD1	TRBJ1-1	TGTGCCAGCAGCCTCCAAGGACAGGGGACTACCAACACTGAAGCTTTCTTT	CASSLQGQGTTNTEAFF
many	TRBV7-2	TRBD2	TRBJ2-3	TGTGCCAGCAGTCTGGGGGGGACCACAGATACGCAGTATTTT	CASSLGGTTDTQYF
.	TRBV25-1	.	TRBJ2-1	TGTGCCAGCAGTGTGGGACCCTACAATGAGCAGTTCTTC	CASSVGPYNEQFF
few	TRBV5-6	TRBD1	TRBJ1-1	TGTGCCAGCAGCGCCGGGACAGCCCAACTAAGAGCTTTCTTT	CASSAGTAQLRAFF
.	TRBV10-3	TRBD1	TRBJ1-2	TGTGCCATTTACAAGAAGGCAGGGGGGGACTATGGCTACACCTTC	CAIYKKAGGDYGYTF
few	TRBV4-1	.	TRBJ2-2	TGCGCCAGCAGCCAAGTTAATAGCCCCGGGGAGCTGTTTTTT	CASSQVNSPGELFF
few	TRBV6-6	.	TRBJ1-5	TGTGCCAGCACCAAGGGTGGCGTGGGCAATCAGCCCCAGCATTTT	CASTKGGVGNQPQHF
few	TRBV10-3	.	TRBJ2-3	TGTGCCATCAGTGACACCGGGACCCCGAAGACAGATACGCAGTATTTT	CAISDTGTPKTDTQYF
.	TRBV2	TRBD2	TRBJ2-3	TGTGCCAGCAGTGGGACTAGCGGGGGGGCCAAAGATACGCAGTATTTT	CASSGTSGGAKDTQYF
.	TRBV6-2/TRBV6-3	.	TRBJ1-1	TGTGCCAGCAGTTACTTTAGCCTGACAGGCATGAACACTGAAGCTTTCTTT	CASSYFSLTGMNTEAFF
few	TRBV6-6	TRBD2	TRBJ2-2	TGTGCCAGCAGTTACTCACCGGGACTAGCAGGGGGGGAGCTGTTTTTT	CASSYSPGLAGGELFF
.	TRBV7-9	.	TRBJ1-2	TGTGCCAGCAGTCCCAACAGATACTCTAACTATGGCTACACCTTC	CASSPNRYSNYGYTF
.	TRBV7-6	.	TRBJ2-2	TGTGCCAGCAGCTTTGAGGGGCATGTGGCCGGGGAGCTGTTTTTT	CASSFEGHVAGELFF